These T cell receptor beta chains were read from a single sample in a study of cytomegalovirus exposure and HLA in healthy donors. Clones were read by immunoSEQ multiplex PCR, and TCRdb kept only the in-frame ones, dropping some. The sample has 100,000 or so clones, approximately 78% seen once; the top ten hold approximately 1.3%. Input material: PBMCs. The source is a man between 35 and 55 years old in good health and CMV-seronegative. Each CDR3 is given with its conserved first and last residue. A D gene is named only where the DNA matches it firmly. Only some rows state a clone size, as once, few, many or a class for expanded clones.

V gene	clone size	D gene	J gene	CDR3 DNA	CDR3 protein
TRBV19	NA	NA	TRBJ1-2	TGTGCCAGTGGAAGACTATTCTCGGACAGAGGGGGATATGGCTACACCTTC	CASGRLFSDRGGYGYTF
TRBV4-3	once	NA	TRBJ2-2	TGCGCCAGCGGGCAGGGGAACGGGGAGCTGTTTTTT	CASGQGNGELFF
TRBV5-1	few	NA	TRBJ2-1	TGCGCCAGCAGCTTGGTTCGGGGAGAGTACAATGAGCAGTTCTTC	CASSLVRGEYNEQFF
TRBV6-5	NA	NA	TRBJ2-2	TGTGCCAGCGGACTTTTGTACACCGGGGAGCTGTTTTTT	CASGLLYTGELFF
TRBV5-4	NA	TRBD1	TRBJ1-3	TGTGCCAGCAGCCTTTCGGGAAGGACAGGCCGCTCTGGAAACACCATATATTTT	CASSLSGRTGRSGNTIYF
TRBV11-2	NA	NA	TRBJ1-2	TGTGCCAGCAGCTTATCAGGGTGGAATGGCTACACCTTC	CASSLSGWNGYTF
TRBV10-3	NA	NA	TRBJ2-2	TGTGCCATCAGTGAGAAGCGGGCCCCTGGGGCCGGGGAGCTGTTTTTT	CAISEKRAPGAGELFF
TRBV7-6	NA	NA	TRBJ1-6	TGTGCCAGCAGCTTGCAGGGATTAAATTCACCCCTCCACTTT	CASSLQGLNSPLHF
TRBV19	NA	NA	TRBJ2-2	TGTGCCAGCAGGGGACAAATAAACACCGGGGAGCTGTTTTTT	CASRGQINTGELFF
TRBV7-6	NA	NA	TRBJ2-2	TGTGCCAGCAGTCTCGCGGTCAACACCGGGGAGCTGTTTTTT	CASSLAVNTGELFF
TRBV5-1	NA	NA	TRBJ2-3	TGCGCCAGCAGCTTGCAAGGCGGTGGCACAGATACGCAGTATTTT	CASSLQGGGTDTQYF
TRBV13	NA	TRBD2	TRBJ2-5	TGTGCCAGCAGCCCCCTCGGTAGCGGGGGGGCTGAGACCCAGTACTTC	CASSPLGSGGAETQYF
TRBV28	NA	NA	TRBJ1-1	TGTGCCAGCATACCCCTGGGACAGAACACTGAAGCTTTCTTT	CASIPLGQNTEAFF
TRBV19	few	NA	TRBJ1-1	TGTGCCAGTAGGGGGAGGTACGCTGAAGCTTTCTTT	CASRGRYAEAFF
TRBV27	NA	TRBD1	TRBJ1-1	TGTGCCAGCAGCCGGACAGGGGGCAGGAACACTGAAGCTTTCTTT	CASSRTGGRNTEAFF
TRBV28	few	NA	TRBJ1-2	TGTGCCGTTACGGGGGGGACGGAATTTGGCTACACCTTC	CAVTGGTEFGYTF
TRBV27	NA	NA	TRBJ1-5	TGTGCCAGCAGTTTATCGTTAGGAGATCAGCCCCAGCATTTT	CASSLSLGDQPQHF
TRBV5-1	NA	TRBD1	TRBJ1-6	TGCGCCAGCAACCGACAGGGGCTGAATTCACCCCTCCACTTT	CASNRQGLNSPLHF
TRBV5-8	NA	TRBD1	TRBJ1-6	TGTGCCAGCGGAGCGGGACGACAGGGGTTTTCACCCCTCCACTTT	CASGAGRQGFSPLHF
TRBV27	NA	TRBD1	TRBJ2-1	TGTGCCAGCAGTCCCCAGACAGGGTTCGGTGAGCAGTTCTTC	CASSPQTGFGEQFF
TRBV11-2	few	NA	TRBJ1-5	TGTGCCAGCAGCTTAAACCTCGCCCTCGTCCCGGGTCAGCCCCAGCATTTT	CASSLNLALVPGQPQHF
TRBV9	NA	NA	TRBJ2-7	TGTGCCAGCAGCAAGAGTGGCTACGAGCAGTACTTC	CASSKSGYEQYF
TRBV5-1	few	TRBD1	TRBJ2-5	TGCGCCAGCAGCCCCGGGACAGGGCAAGAGACCCAGTACTTC	CASSPGTGQETQYF
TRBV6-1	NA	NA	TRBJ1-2	TGTGCCAGCAGTCCGGCAGGGGAGAACTATGGCTACACCTTC	CASSPAGENYGYTF
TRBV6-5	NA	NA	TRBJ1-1	TGTGCCAGCAGTTTCAGGGGTATGGCTTTCTTT	CASSFRGMAFF
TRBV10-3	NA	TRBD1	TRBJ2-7	TGTGCCATCGCCCCGAGACAGGGAAGCTCCTACGAGCAGTACTTC	CAIAPRQGSSYEQYF
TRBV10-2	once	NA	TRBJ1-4	TGCGCCAGCCAAACAGGGAGGGGAGGTGAAAAACTGTTTTTT	CASQTGRGGEKLFF
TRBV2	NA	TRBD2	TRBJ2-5	TGTGCCAGCATGCGGGGGGGCCAAGAGACCCAGTACTTC	CASMRGGQETQYF
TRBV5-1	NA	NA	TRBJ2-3	TGCGCCAGCAGCTTGGGGGGGGACCGCACAGATACGCAGTATTTT	CASSLGGDRTDTQYF
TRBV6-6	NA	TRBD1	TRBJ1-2	TGTGCCAGCAGTTACTTTCCGGGACAGGGGGTTGGCTACACCTTC	CASSYFPGQGVGYTF
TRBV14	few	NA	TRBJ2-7	TGTGCCAGCAGCCAACCGACGAGGGACAAAACCTACGAGCAGTACTTC	CASSQPTRDKTYEQYF
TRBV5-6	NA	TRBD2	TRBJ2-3	TGTGCCAGCAGCCATACAGGCGGTGGGCGGGGGGGCGAAGATACGCAGTATTTT	CASSHTGGGRGGEDTQYF
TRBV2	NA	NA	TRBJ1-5	TGTGCCAGCCTGCGGGGGAGGACACAGCCCCAGCATTTT	CASLRGRTQPQHF
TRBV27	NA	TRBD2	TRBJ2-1	TGTGCCAGCACCCCGGGAGGGTACAATGAGCAGTTCTTC	CASTPGGYNEQFF
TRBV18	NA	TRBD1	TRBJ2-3	TGTGCCAGCTCACCGGACAGGGCAGTCGGAGATACGCAGTATTTT	CASSPDRAVGDTQYF
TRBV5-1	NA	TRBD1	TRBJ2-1	TGCGCCAGCAGCTTGGCCTCAGGGGGCCCCTACAATGAGCAGTTCTTC	CASSLASGGPYNEQFF
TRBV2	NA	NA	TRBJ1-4	TGTGCCAGCAGACAGGGCGATGAAAAACTGTTTTTT	CASRQGDEKLFF
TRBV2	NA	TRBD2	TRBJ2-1	TGTGCCAGCAATTCCGGAGGCGGGAGTAATGAGCAGTTCTTC	CASNSGGGSNEQFF
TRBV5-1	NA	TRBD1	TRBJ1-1	TGCGCCAGCAGCTCAACCGGGACAGGAAGAAACACTGAAGCTTTCTTT	CASSSTGTGRNTEAFF
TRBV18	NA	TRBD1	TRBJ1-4	TGTGCCAGCTCACCGAGGGACAGCAATGAAAAACTGTTTTTT	CASSPRDSNEKLFF
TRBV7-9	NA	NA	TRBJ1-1	TGTGCCAGCAGCTTAGAGCTGGGCTTGAACACTGAAGCTTTCTTT	CASSLELGLNTEAFF
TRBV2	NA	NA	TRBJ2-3	TGTGCCAGCGCCGACAGGCCGACTAGCACAGATACGCAGTATTTT	CASADRPTSTDTQYF
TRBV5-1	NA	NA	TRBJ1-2	TGCGCCAGCAGCTTGTCAGGGAGGAGCTATGGCTACACCTTC	CASSLSGRSYGYTF
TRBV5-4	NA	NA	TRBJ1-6	TGTGCCAGCAGCCTGGCCCACCAGCGGTATAATTCACCCCTCCACTTT	CASSLAHQRYNSPLHF
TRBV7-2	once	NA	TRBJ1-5	TGTGCCAGCAGCTTATCCGCGGGCAGCAATCAGCCCCAGCATTTT	CASSLSAGSNQPQHF
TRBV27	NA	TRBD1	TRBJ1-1	TGTGCCAGCAGGATCCTCTCGACAGGGCTCACTGAAGCTTTCTTT	CASRILSTGLTEAFF
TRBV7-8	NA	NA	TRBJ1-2	TGTGCCAGCAGCCTCACAGGGAGTCATGGCTACACCTTC	CASSLTGSHGYTF
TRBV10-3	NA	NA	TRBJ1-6	TGTGCCATCACTCGGGAGTATAATTCACCCCTCCACTTT	CAITREYNSPLHF
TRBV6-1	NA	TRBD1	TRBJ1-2	TGTGCCAGCAGTGAGGGACAGGGAACTAACTATGGCTACACCTTC	CASSEGQGTNYGYTF
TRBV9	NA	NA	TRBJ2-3	TGTGCCAGCAGCGTAGTTTCCCCCGAGATCCCAGATACGCAGTATTTT	CASSVVSPEIPDTQYF
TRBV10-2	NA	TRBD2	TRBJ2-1	TGCGCCAGCAGCGACAGCGGGGGGCTCTATGAGCAGTTCTTC	CASSDSGGLYEQFF
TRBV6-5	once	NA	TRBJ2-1	TGTGCCAGCAGGACGACACCCTCCTCCTACAATGAGCAGTTCTTC	CASRTTPSSYNEQFF